One and the same sample provided the 16 T cell receptor beta chains below, sequenced in a study of T cell responses to AZD1222 COVID-19 vaccine. Profiled with immunoSEQ multiplex PCR; TCRdb holds only in-frame clones, not every one. The repertoire holds 150,000 or so clones, about 92% seen once, with 2.3% in the top ten. Source: peripheral blood, taken on day 0 of AZD1222 vaccination. All receptors derive from an adult in good health.

This chain connects TRBV28 to TRBJ2-6; the D gene is possibly TRBD1 (5 bases). Germline V gene lookup returns CDR1 MDHEN and CDR2 SYDVKM. The CDR3 spans 17 residues. Trimming stripped 5 bases from V and 1 base from J, with 15 bases between. In DNA, the CDR3 is TGTGCCAGCAGTGGGGCGGATAGGGTATCTGGGGCCAACGTCCTGACTTTC. Protein sequence: CASSGADRVSGANVLTF.

The V call is TRBV3-1 (or the pseudogene TRBV3-2), the J call TRBJ2-6; tentatively, D is TRBD2 (6 bases). The CDR3 length is 13 residues. Per the germline V gene, CDR1 is LGHDT and CDR2 is YNNKEL (reference sequence). V was cut by 11 bases and J by 2 bases, with 10 bases left in between. The CDR3 bases are TGTGCCTCCCGGGAGACTGGGGCCAACGTCCTGACTTTC. Translation: CASRETGANVLTF.

The chain employs TRBV11-2 and TRBJ1-2; D not resolved. CDR1 is SGHAT and CDR2 is FQNNGV in the germline V gene. This CDR3 contains 13 residues. The V end lost 5 bases, the J end lost 3 bases, and 10 bases lay between the germline ends. Written as DNA, the CDR3 is TGTGCCAGCAGCCCCCAGAGGGACTATGGCTACACCTTC. Translating gives CASSPQRDYGYTF.

The chain carries TRBV3-1 (or the pseudogene TRBV3-2) and TRBJ1-4; D is unclear. Germline lookup yields CDR1 LGHDT and CDR2 YNNKEL (reference sequence). Trimming cost V 1 base and J 0 bases, with 6 bases left between them. The CDR3 length is 15 residues. The CDR3 nucleotides read TGTGCCAGCAGCCAAGGCCTTGCAACTAATGAAAAACTGTTTTTT. Its translation is CASSQGLATNEKLFF.

This chain uses TRBV28 with TRBJ1-1; TRBD1 aligns across 9 bases. Losses at the gene ends were 5 bases for V and 11 bases for J; bases not matched to a gene: 9. The CDR3 is made up of 13 amino acids. CDR1 is MDHEN and CDR2 is SYDVKM in the germline V gene. CDR3 sequence reads: CASSTGTGWGAFF. DNA for the CDR3: TGTGCCAGCAGTACCGGGACAGGGTGGGGGGCTTTCTTT.

The chain carries TRBV4-2 and TRBJ1-4; 8 bases fit TRBD1. Trimming cost V 0 bases and J 8 bases; bases outside gene matches: 5. Germline-derived CDR1 and CDR2 are LGHNA and YNFKEQ. CDR3 length: 15 residues. CDR3 DNA: TGTGCCAGCAGCCAAGAGAGGCAGGGGGCGGAAAAACTGTTTTTT. As protein: CASSQERQGAEKLFF.

J is TRBJ2-7 and V is TRBV3-1 (or the pseudogene TRBV3-2); 11 positions match TRBD2. V was clipped by 4 bases and J by 1 base; unmatched bases: 3. The germline V gene encodes CDR1 LGHDT and CDR2 YNNKEL (reference sequence). The CDR3 loop spans 15 amino acids. The CDR3 DNA sequence: TGTGCCAGCAGCCTATTAGCGGGAGGGTCCTACGAGCAGTACTTC. It codes for CASSLLAGGSYEQYF.

This clone was seen once. Additional DNA sequences in this sample encode the identical CDR3. The rearrangement uses TRBV28 and TRBJ2-7; no clear D. Per germline, CDR1 MDHEN and CDR2 SYDVKM. The CDR3 is made up of 12 amino acids. V was shortened by 1 base and J by 1 base, with 2 bases between the two germline ends. The CDR3 here is CASSLSSYEQYF. CDR3 sequence (DNA): TGTGCCAGCAGTTTATCATCCTACGAGCAGTACTTC.

The chain employs TRBV18 and TRBJ1-6; D ambiguous. CDR3 length equals 14 residues. V lost 2 bases, J lost 4 bases, and 6 bases lay in between. Germline values: CDR1 KGHSH, CDR2 LQKENI. CDR3 in DNA: TGTGCCAGCTCACCAAGCCAATATAATTCACCCCTCCACTTT. Translation: CASSPSQYNSPLHF. The full variable domain, with the rest looked up from reference TRBV18 and TRBJ1-6, is NAGVMQNPRHLVRRRGQEARLRCSPMKGHSHVYWYRQLPEEGLKFMVYLQKENIIDESGMPKERFSAEFPKEGPSILRIQQVVRGDSAAYFCASSPSQYNSPLHFGNGTRLTVT.

The chain has TRBV6-5 and TRBJ2-7; the D gene could be TRBD1 or TRBD2 (6 bases each). V dropped 0 bases and J dropped 7 bases, with 16 bases sitting between them. CDR3 size: 15 residues. The germline V gene encodes CDR1 MNHEY and CDR2 SVGAGI. The CDR3 nucleotides are TGTGCCAGCAGTTACTCGCGGGGCAGGGGTGGGGAGCAGTACTTC. Encoded protein: CASSYSRGRGGEQYF.

This chain links TRBV5-1 with TRBJ2-1, with 12 nucleotides matching TRBD2. The CDR3 is 15 residues long. CDR1 and CDR2 (germline): SGHRS, YFSETQ. Trimming took 3 bases from V and 7 from J; bases not matched to a gene: 5. The DNA of the CDR3 is TGCGCCAGCAGCTCTAGCGGGGGGGCGCCGAATGAGCAGTTCTTC. Encoded protein: CASSSSGGAPNEQFF.

The CDR3 reads CASSSSSGRAGYEQYF. The CDR3 DNA follows: TGTGCCAGCTCATCTTCTAGCGGGAGGGCCGGCTACGAGCAGTACTTC. V gene TRBV18 combines with J gene TRBJ2-7, with 12 bases aligning to TRBD2. The CDR3 has 16 residues. Germline lookup yields CDR1 KGHSH and CDR2 LQKENI. V dropped 5 bases and J dropped 3; count of bases not matched to a gene: 8.

Here the CDR3 DNA reads TGTGCCAGCAGCAAAGACGGCCCCCAAGAGACCCAGTACTTC. Its protein is CASSKDGPQETQYF. The V call is TRBV21-1, the J call TRBJ2-5. TRBV21-1 is an annotated pseudogene. The CDR3 is 14 residues long.

This chain connects TRBV10-3 to TRBJ1-5, with D possibly matching TRBD1 (6 bases). Germline loops: CDR1 ENHRY, CDR2 SYGVKD. The CDR3 consists of 14 residues. Deletions cut 4 bases from V and 7 bases from J, with 14 bases between. The CDR3: CAISGEGEGQPQHF. The CDR3 DNA reads TGTGCCATCAGTGGGGAGGGGGAGGGGCAGCCCCAGCATTTT.

The V call is TRBV2, the J call TRBJ1-2; tentative D call: TRBD1 (6 bases). Trimming pared 7 bases from V and 3 bases from J, leaving 6 bases between. The length of the CDR3 is 11 residues. The V gene's germline CDR1 is SNHLY and CDR2 FYNNEI. The CDR3 loop is CASTGDYGYTF. In DNA form, the CDR3 reads TGTGCCAGCACAGGGGACTATGGCTACACCTTC.

V and J are TRBV6-5 and TRBJ2-6; perhaps TRBD1 as D (6 bases). The V end lost 6 bases, the J end lost 2 bases, and 11 bases lay between the germline ends. Germline V gene lookup returns CDR1 MNHEY and CDR2 SVGAGI. This CDR3 is 15 amino acids long. The CDR3 DNA reads TGTGCCAGCAGGCCTAACAGGGCTGGGGCCAACGTCCTGACTTTC. It is translated as CASRPNRAGANVLTF.